This T cell receptor (beta chain) was obtained from a study of T cells in Graves' hyperthyroidism and ophthalmopathy. Amplified TCR beta CDR3 regions derived from RNA transcripts. A set of HTBI primers served as the primers for a first-round RT-PCR of the TCR CDR3. TCRdb processed the multiplex PCR reads anew with MiXCR; each CDR3 protein has one entry. The table lists fewer than 350,000 distinct CDR3 sequences, around 20% of them singletons, with less than 65% in the top ten. The source material was blood. This TCR was recovered from a woman aged 50 to 60 with Graves' hyperthyroidism.

The CDR3 protein is CASSEAGNVETQYF. CDR3 coding DNA: TGTGCCAGCAGTGAAGCGGGAAATGTCGAGACCCAGTACTTC. This chain connects TRBV2 to TRBJ2-5; unclear D gene. The ends were cut back, 0 bases at V and 5 bases at J, with 10 bases in the middle. The CDR3 totals 14 residues. In germline, CDR1 is SNHLY, CDR2 FYNNEI.